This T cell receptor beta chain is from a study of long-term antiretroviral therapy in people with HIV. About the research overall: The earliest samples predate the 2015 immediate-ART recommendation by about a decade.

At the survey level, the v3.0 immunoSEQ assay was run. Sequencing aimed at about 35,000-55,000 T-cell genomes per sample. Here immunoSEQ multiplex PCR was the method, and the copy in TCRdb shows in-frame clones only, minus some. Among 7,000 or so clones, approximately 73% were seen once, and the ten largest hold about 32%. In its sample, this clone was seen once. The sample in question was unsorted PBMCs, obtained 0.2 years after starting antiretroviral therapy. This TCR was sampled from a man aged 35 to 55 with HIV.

The CDR3 region has the DNA TGTGCCAGCAGCAAAGGGTGCGCGATCTATGGCTACACCTTC. It is translated as CASSKGCAIYGYTF. The V and J genes are TRBV21-1 and TRBJ1-2. TRBV21-1 is assigned pseudogene status. The CDR3 has 14 residues.